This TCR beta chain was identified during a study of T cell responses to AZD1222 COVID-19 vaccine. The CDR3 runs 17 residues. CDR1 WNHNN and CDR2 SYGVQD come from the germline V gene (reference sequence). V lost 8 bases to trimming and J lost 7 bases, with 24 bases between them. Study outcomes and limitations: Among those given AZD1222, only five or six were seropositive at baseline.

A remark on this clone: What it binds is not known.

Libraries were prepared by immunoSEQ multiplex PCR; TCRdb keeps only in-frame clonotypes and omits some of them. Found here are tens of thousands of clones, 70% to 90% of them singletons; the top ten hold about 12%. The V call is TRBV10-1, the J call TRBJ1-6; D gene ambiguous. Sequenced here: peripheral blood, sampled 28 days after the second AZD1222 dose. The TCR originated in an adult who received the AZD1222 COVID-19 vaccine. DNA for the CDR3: TGCGCCAGCTTTCTTAAGCTCCCTGGGCAGCCAAATTCACCCCTCCACTTT. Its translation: CASFLKLPGQPNSPLHF.